This is a list of T cell receptor beta chains from one sample in a study of blood T cell repertoires in COVID-19. TCRdb keeps only in-frame clones here, not all; method: immunoSEQ multiplex PCR. The top ten clones hold less than 2.5% of a sample with under 300,000 clones, 85% to 90% of them seen once. The sequenced sample consisted of PBMCs or T cells enriched from blood (not recorded which). The receptor set was obtained from a woman younger than 30 who had recovered from COVID-19. The CDR3 runs from the conserved cysteine through the conserved F or W. The order of the fields is clone size, D gene, V gene, J gene, CDR3 protein, CDR3 DNA. D genes are given only for firm matches. Clone size is not always given. Where it is, it says once, few, many or a class for expanded clones.

>NA|NA|TRBV2|TRBJ1-1
CASKGARNTEAFF
TGTGCCAGCAAAGGGGCCCGGAACACTGAAGCTTTCTTT
>NA|NA|TRBV5-8|TRBJ2-1
CASSLLINEQFF
TGTGCCAGCAGCTTGCTTATTAATGAGCAGTTCTTC
>NA|NA|TRBV28|TRBJ1-1
CASNLAIQGIAFF
TGTGCCAGCAACTTAGCAATCCAGGGTATAGCTTTCTTT
>NA|NA|TRBV9|TRBJ2-1
CASSIENHEQFF
TGTGCCAGCAGCATCGAGAATCATGAGCAGTTCTTC
>NA|NA|TRBV11-2|TRBJ1-1
CASSLVRRDTEAFF
TGTGCCAGCAGCTTAGTAAGACGGGACACTGAAGCTTTCTTT
>NA|NA|TRBV7-6|TRBJ1-3
CASSLVSSAGDTIYF
TGTGCCAGCAGCTTAGTATCATCCGCCGGAGACACCATATATTTT
>NA|TRBD2|TRBV3-1/TRBV3-2|TRBJ2-7
CASSQDVSGGRLSYEQYF
TGTGCCAGCAGCCAAGATGTCAGCGGGGGGCGCCTGTCCTACGAGCAGTACTTC
>NA|TRBD1|TRBV25-1|TRBJ2-5
CASSGGTGRTQYF
TGTGCCAGCAGCGGCGGGACAGGGCGGACCCAGTACTTC
>NA|NA|TRBV7-8|TRBJ1-5
CASSGGADSYQPQHF
TGTGCCAGCAGCGGGGGGGCAGACAGTTATCAGCCCCAGCATTTT
>NA|TRBD1|TRBV28|TRBJ1-2
CASSSGQGYYGYTF
TGTGCCAGCAGTTCAGGACAGGGGTACTATGGCTACACCTTC
>NA|TRBD1|TRBV10-1|TRBJ1-6
CASSQGANSPLHF
TGCGCCAGCAGTCAGGGGGCTAATTCACCCCTCCACTTT
>NA|NA|TRBV4-1|TRBJ2-7
CASSQDKGGQIVSYEQYF
TGCGCCAGCAGCCAAGATAAAGGTGGGCAGATAGTCTCCTACGAGCAGTACTTC
>NA|NA|TRBV9|TRBJ1-5
CASRGGGGGNQPQHF
TGTGCCAGCAGGGGGGGTGGCGGGGGCAATCAGCCCCAGCATTTT
>NA|NA|TRBV5-4|TRBJ1-2
CASSLQVRANYGYTF
TGTGCCAGCAGCTTGCAGGTGCGGGCCAACTATGGCTACACCTTC
>NA|NA|TRBV7-3|TRBJ1-1
CASSLRGGTGLLNTEAFF
TGTGCCAGCAGTCTCCGGGGAGGAACCGGGCTTTTGAACACTGAAGCTTTCTTT
>NA|TRBD1|TRBV30|TRBJ2-7
CAWSPLTGGYHEQYF
TGTGCCTGGAGCCCCTTGACAGGGGGGTACCACGAGCAGTACTTC
>NA|TRBD1|TRBV5-1|TRBJ1-1
CASSPQAVGQGSTEAFF
TGCGCCAGCAGCCCCCAAGCAGTGGGACAGGGGTCGACTGAAGCTTTCTTT
>NA|TRBD1|TRBV3-1/TRBV3-2|TRBJ1-2
CASSQGQGPFGYTF
TGTGCCAGCAGCCAGGGACAGGGGCCGTTCGGCTACACCTTC
>NA|TRBD1|TRBV28|TRBJ2-7
CASRLTGDSYEQYF
TGTGCCAGCAGACTGACAGGGGACTCCTACGAGCAGTACTTC
>few|NA|TRBV25-1|TRBJ1-6
CASSDTAESSPLHF
TGTGCCAGCAGTGATACAGCGGAGTCCTCTCCCCTCCACTTT
>few|NA|TRBV4-1|TRBJ1-2
CASSQDQGQGNGYTF
TGCGCCAGCAGCCAAGACCAGGGGCAGGGGAATGGCTACACCTTC
>NA|TRBD1|TRBV11-2|TRBJ1-6
CATRDREYNSPLHF
TGTGCCACCCGTGACAGGGAGTATAATTCACCCCTCCACTTT
>once|NA|TRBV11-3|TRBJ1-2
CASSLAPSGPPEGYGYTF
TGTGCCAGCAGCTTAGCCCCGAGTGGGCCGCCTGAGGGCTATGGCTACACCTTC
>NA|NA|TRBV4-1|TRBJ1-4
CASSQEESTNEKLFF
TGCGCCAGCAGCCAAGAAGAGTCAACTAATGAAAAACTGTTTTTT
>NA|NA|TRBV6-2/TRBV6-3|TRBJ2-1
CASSYMGRYNEQFF
TGTGCCAGCAGTTACATGGGCAGATACAATGAGCAGTTCTTC
>once|NA|TRBV7-2|TRBJ2-5
CASSLVRETQYF
TGTGCCAGCAGCTTAGTTCGGGAGACCCAGTACTTC
>NA|TRBD1|TRBV7-9|TRBJ2-7
CASSRPTGPSYEQYF
TGTGCCAGCAGCCGACCGACAGGGCCAAGCTACGAGCAGTACTTC
>NA|NA|TRBV27|TRBJ1-2
CASSDSGGGWYGYTF
TGTGCCAGCAGTGACAGTGGCGGGGGGTGGTATGGCTACACCTTC
>NA|NA|TRBV19|TRBJ1-1
CASSMGQITEAFF
TGTGCCAGTAGTATGGGACAAATCACTGAAGCTTTCTTT
>NA|TRBD1|TRBV30|TRBJ1-5
CAWSHRGMQPQHF
TGTGCCTGGAGTCACAGGGGGATGCAGCCCCAGCATTTT
>NA|NA|TRBV19|TRBJ2-1
CASSMRNEQFF
TGTGCCAGTAGTATGCGCAATGAGCAGTTCTTC
>NA|NA|TRBV11-3|TRBJ1-2
CASSLDDSGYGYTF
TGTGCCAGCAGCTTAGATGACAGTGGATATGGCTACACCTTC
>NA|TRBD1|TRBV24-1|TRBJ1-2
CATSEGTGDGYTF
TGTGCCACCAGTGAAGGGACAGGGGATGGCTACACCTTC
>NA|TRBD2|TRBV4-2|TRBJ2-7
CASSQELAGGNYEQYF
TGTGCCAGCAGCCAAGAGTTAGCGGGGGGGAATTACGAGCAGTACTTC
>NA|NA|TRBV4-2|TRBJ2-7
CASSQEGAYEQYF
TGTGCCAGCAGCCAAGAAGGGGCCTACGAGCAGTACTTC
>NA|NA|TRBV11-2|TRBJ1-4
CASSPPGWEKLFF
TGTGCCAGCAGCCCCCCGGGTTGGGAAAAACTGTTTTTT
>NA|NA|TRBV5-1|TRBJ2-5
CASSLHPGAQETQYF
TGCGCCAGCAGCTTACACCCAGGGGCCCAAGAGACCCAGTACTTC
>NA|NA|TRBV5-3|TRBJ1-1
CARSLFFRQGFPEAFF
TGTGCCAGAAGCTTGTTTTTTCGGCAGGGTTTTCCTGAAGCTTTCTTT
>NA|NA|TRBV7-9|TRBJ1-1
CASSSYGTEGMNTEAFF
TGTGCCAGCAGCTCCTATGGGACTGAAGGCATGAACACTGAAGCTTTCTTT
>NA|NA|TRBV5-1|TRBJ2-7
CASSGGPFDEQYF
TGCGCCAGCAGCGGAGGTCCATTCGACGAGCAGTACTTC
>NA|NA|TRBV2|TRBJ2-2
CASGKGRNTGELFF
TGTGCCAGCGGGAAGGGGCGAAACACCGGGGAGCTGTTTTTT
>NA|NA|TRBV14|TRBJ2-1
CASSLFLEDNEQFF
TGTGCCAGCAGCCTCTTCTTAGAGGACAATGAGCAGTTCTTC
>NA|NA|TRBV18|TRBJ1-3
CASYDSAGNTIYF
TGTGCCAGTTACGACAGTGCTGGAAACACCATATATTTT